The 9 T cell receptor beta chains below all came from one sample that was sequenced in a study of cytomegalovirus exposure and HLA in healthy donors. 13 Jbeta primers and 60 Vbeta primers were used for the PCR. Generated by immunoSEQ multiplex PCR, the TCRdb table keeps only in-frame clones and is missing some. The sample gives some 90,000 clones, roughly 77% of which show up once; about 1.5% is in the top ten. The sample was PBMCs. Receptor source: a man aged 35 to 55 in good health and CMV-seronegative.

The rearrangement links TRBV7-9 to TRBJ2-7; TRBD1 agrees at 10 bases. Germline trimming cut 5 bases from V and 4 bases from J; bases unmatched to any gene: 8. Germline V CDR1 and CDR2: SEHNR, FQNEAQ (reference sequence). The CDR3 covers 15 residues. DNA of the CDR3: TGTGCCAGCAGCCGTGGACAGGGGGTAATTTACGAGCAGTACTTC. This translates into CASSRGQGVIYEQYF.

The chain recombines TRBV25-1 with TRBJ2-5; D may be TRBD2 (6 bases). The last part of the DNA fits TRBJ2-7 better; the J call may be wrong. CDR3 length equals 13 residues. Germline V gene data show CDR1 as MGHDK and CDR2 as SYGVNS. The CDR3 DNA follows: TGTGCCAGCAGTGAGGGGGGTCCCTACGAGCAGTACTTC. Its translation is CASSEGGPYEQYF.

This clone was recorded a few times. An end of the junction does not agree with germline; a read error may underlie this. The gene calls are TRBV7-9 and TRBJ2-5; 13 nucleotides align to TRBD2. This CDR3 comprises 15 residues. The germline V gene has CDR1 SEHNR and CDR2 FQNEAQ (reference sequence). The CDR3 protein is CSSSLATSGGGTQYF. The DNA of the CDR3 is TGTTCCAGCAGCTTAGCTACTAGCGGGGGGGGGACCCAGTACTTC.

V and J are TRBV9 and TRBJ2-7; TRBD1 agrees at 8 bases. Germline V gives CDR1 SGDLS, CDR2 YYNGEE. This CDR3 has 15 residues. Trimming removed 0 bases from V and 1 base from J; junction bases left unmatched: 3. The CDR3 sequence: CASSVGGTGSYEQYF. The CDR3 nucleotides are TGTGCCAGCAGCGTAGGAGGGACAGGATCCTACGAGCAGTACTTC. The variable domain in full, with the rest retrieved from reference TRBV9 and TRBJ2-7, is DSGVTQTPKHLITATGQRVTLRCSPRSGDLSVYWYQQSLDQGLQFLIQYYNGEERAKGNILERFSAQQFPDLHSELNLSSLELGDSALYFCASSVGGTGSYEQYFGPGTRLTVT.

The chain is built from TRBV6-1 and TRBJ1-4; D may be TRBD1 (6 bases). The CDR3 length is 14 residues. V was cut by 6 bases and J by 7 bases, with 15 bases left in between. Looked up from germline, CDR1 is MNHNS and CDR2 is SASEGT. The CDR3 nucleotides read TGTGCCAGCAGAAAGAGGGGGAATGGTGAAAAACTGTTTTTT. It yields the protein CASRKRGNGEKLFF.

The rearrangement joins TRBV5-6 to TRBJ2-7; weak D call: TRBD1 (6 bases). CDR1 is SGHDT and CDR2 is YYEEEE in the germline V gene. This CDR3 comprises 14 residues. The V end lost 4 bases, the J end lost 2 bases, and 13 bases lay between the germline ends. CDR3 DNA: TGTGCCAGCAGCCCTGGACAGACTCCCTACGAGCAGTACTTC. Protein sequence: CASSPGQTPYEQYF.

This chain connects TRBV19 to TRBJ2-2, with D possibly matching TRBD1 (6 bases). Deletions cut 5 bases from V and 0 bases from J, with 13 bases between. CDR1 and CDR2 (germline): LNHDA, SQIVND (reference sequence). This CDR3 contains 16 residues. The CDR3 sequence: CASSFLTGSNTGELFF. The CDR3 DNA is TGTGCCAGTAGTTTTCTGACAGGCTCGAACACCGGGGAGCTGTTTTTT.

The rearrangement uses TRBV6-1 and TRBJ1-2; the D is unclear. V lost 2 bases, J lost 4 bases, and 11 bases lay in between. The CDR3 sequence is 14 residues long. CDR1 and CDR2 from the germline V gene are MNHNS and SASEGT. This CDR3 reads CASSEFEEIYGYTF. The CDR3 DNA reads as TGTGCCAGCAGTGAATTCGAGGAGATCTATGGCTACACCTTC.

The chain employs TRBV5-1 and TRBJ1-2; the D gene is possibly TRBD1 (6 bases). Between the trimmed V and J ends, which lost 4 bases and 6 bases, there was a span of 13 bases. In germline, CDR1 is SGHRS, CDR2 YFSETQ. The CDR3 has 13 residues. In DNA, the CDR3 is TGCGCCAGCAGCAGGACAGTAACCCATGGCTACACCTTC. This gives the protein CASSRTVTHGYTF.